This TCR beta chain was sequenced during a study of blood T cell repertoires in COVID-19. The germline V gene encodes CDR1 SGDLS and CDR2 YYNGEE. V lost 2 bases to trimming and J lost 4 bases, with 21 bases between them. The CDR3 contains 17 residues. In the study's own analysis: Estimates of nucleated cell counts were drawn from the amplification of reference gene primers. This table comes from immunoSEQ multiplex PCR, and its TCRdb copy is limited to in-frame clones, with some not included. That table gives V, J and clone size, and the DNA gave D and trimming. The sample contains approximately 190,000 clones, about 85% of which appear only once.

This chain links TRBV9 with TRBJ1-2, with D possibly being TRBD1 (6 bases). The sequence came from a human donor in a cohort sampled during active COVID-19. Sequenced material: peripheral blood. This chain's CDR3 is CASSVAYSRTDIYGYTF. As DNA, the CDR3 is TGTGCCAGCAGCGTGGCGTACTCCCGGACAGACATCTATGGCTACACCTTC.